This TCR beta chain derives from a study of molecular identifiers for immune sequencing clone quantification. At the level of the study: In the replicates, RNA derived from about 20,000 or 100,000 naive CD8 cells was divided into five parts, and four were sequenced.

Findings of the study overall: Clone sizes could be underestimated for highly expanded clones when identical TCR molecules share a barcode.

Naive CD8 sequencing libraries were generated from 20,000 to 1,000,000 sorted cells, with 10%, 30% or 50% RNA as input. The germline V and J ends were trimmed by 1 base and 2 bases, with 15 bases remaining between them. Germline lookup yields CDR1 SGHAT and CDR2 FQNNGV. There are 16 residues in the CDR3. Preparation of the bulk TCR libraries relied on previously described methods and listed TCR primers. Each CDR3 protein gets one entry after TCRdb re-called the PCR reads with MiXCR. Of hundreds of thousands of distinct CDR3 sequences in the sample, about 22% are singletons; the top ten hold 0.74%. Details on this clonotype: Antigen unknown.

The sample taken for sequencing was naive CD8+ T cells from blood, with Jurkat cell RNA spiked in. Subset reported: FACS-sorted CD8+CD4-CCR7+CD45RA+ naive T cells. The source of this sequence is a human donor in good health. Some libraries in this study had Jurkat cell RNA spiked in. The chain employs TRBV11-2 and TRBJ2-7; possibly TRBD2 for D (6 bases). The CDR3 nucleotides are TGTGCCAGCAGCTTAGCCGGAGGAGGGACCGCCTACGAGCAGTACTTC. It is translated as CASSLAGGGTAYEQYF.